A selection of T cell receptor beta chains follows, all from one sample in a study of blood T cell repertoires in COVID-19. Profiled with immunoSEQ multiplex PCR; TCRdb holds only in-frame clones, not every one. The data hold about 96,000 clones, with 70% to 85% observed a single time. Source material: peripheral blood. These receptors were obtained from a woman aged 55-70 years with acute or convalescent COVID-19. Each CDR3 is given with its conserved first and last residue. A D gene is named only where the DNA matches it firmly. Size is stated for part of the rows, as once, few or many counts, or as a class when the clone is expanded.

>-|-|TRBJ1-1|14|TRBV7-8
TGTGCCAGCAGCGCGTCAGGGGTTGGAACTGAAGCTTTCTTT
CASSASGVGTEAFF
>-|-|TRBJ2-5|17|TRBV3-1/TRBV3-2
TGTGCCAGCAGCCAAGACCATAGGGCAGGGATACAAGAGACCCAGTACTTC
CASSQDHRAGIQETQYF
>TRBD2|many|TRBJ2-1|19|TRBV9
TGTGCCAGCAGCGTCCAAAGAGAGGCTAGCGGGGATGAATTGAATGAGCAGTTCTTC
CASSVQREASGDELNEQFF
>TRBD2|-|TRBJ2-3|17|TRBV4-2
TGTGCCAGCAGCCAGCTTATAGCGGGGAGTAGCACAGATACGCAGTATTTT
CASSQLIAGSSTDTQYF
>-|-|TRBJ1-1|13|TRBV30
TGTGCCTGGCAGAACCCAGGGGCGAGCGGAGCTTTCTTT
CAWQNPGASGAFF
>TRBD1|-|TRBJ1-2|15|TRBV5-8
TGTGCCAGCAGCCTAAGACAGGGTCTAGGGTATGGCTACACCTTC
CASSLRQGLGYGYTF
>-|-|TRBJ1-1|15|TRBV11-3
TGTGCCAGCAGCGCCAGGGAGGTCAGGAACACTGAAGCTTTCTTT
CASSAREVRNTEAFF
>TRBD1|-|TRBJ1-5|14|TRBV24-1
TGTGCCACCCGAAGGGGACAGCCCAATCAGCCCCAGCATTTT
CATRRGQPNQPQHF
>-|-|TRBJ1-6|15|TRBV28
TGTGCCAGCAGTTCGCATTCAGGACTCAATTCACCCCTCCACTTT
CASSSHSGLNSPLHF
>TRBD1|-|TRBJ2-2|15|TRBV9
TGTGCCAGCAGCGTAGGGGACAGGAGCGCCGGGGAGCTGTTTTTT
CASSVGDRSAGELFF
>-|-|TRBJ1-5|15|TRBV6-5
TGTGCCAGCAGCCAACTCGGGGGGTCTTACCAGCCCCAGCATTTT
CASSQLGGSYQPQHF
>TRBD1|few|TRBJ2-3|14|TRBV7-9
TGTGCCAGCACCAGACAGGGTTCCACAGATACGCAGTATTTT
CASTRQGSTDTQYF
>TRBD2|-|TRBJ2-5|15|TRBV30
TGTGCCTGGAGTACTAGCGGGGGGGCTTGGGAGACCCAGTACTTC
CAWSTSGGAWETQYF
>TRBD2|-|TRBJ2-4|14|TRBV7-2
TGTGCCAGCAGCCAGGGACTAGACCCAAACATTCAGTACTTC
CASSQGLDPNIQYF
>-|-|TRBJ1-6|17|TRBV11-3
TGTGCCAGCAGCTTAGGCAGCGAGGACGGGGGGCGGTCACCCCTCCACTTT
CASSLGSEDGGRSPLHF
>-|few|TRBJ2-2|13|TRBV7-3
TGTGCCAGCAGCCTCCCAGGACAGGGGGAGCTGTTTTTT
CASSLPGQGELFF
>TRBD1|-|TRBJ1-2|15|TRBV19
TGTGCCAGTAGTATTGGGGGACAGGGGAGCTATGGCTACACCTTC
CASSIGGQGSYGYTF
>-|-|TRBJ2-2|13|TRBV12-3/TRBV12-4
TGTGCCAGCAGTTTACGGAACACCGGGGAGCTGTTTTTT
CASSLRNTGELFF
>-|once|TRBJ2-3|14|TRBV19
TGTGCCAGTAGTATTTCAGGGGCTGTGGATACGCAGTATTTT
CASSISGAVDTQYF
>-|-|TRBJ1-1|14|TRBV6-6
TGTGCCAGCAGGTCCGGGACAATAAACACTGAAGCTTTCTTT
CASRSGTINTEAFF
>TRBD1|-|TRBJ2-5|15|TRBV14
TGTGCCAGCAGCCGCCCCACCGGGACAGGGGAGACCCAGTACTTC
CASSRPTGTGETQYF
>-|-|TRBJ2-3|18|TRBV6-2/TRBV6-3
TGTGCCAGCAGTTATGAAACCGGTAGAGGATCGGGCACAGATACGCAGTATTTT
CASSYETGRGSGTDTQYF
>-|many|TRBJ2-7|12|TRBV12-3/TRBV12-4
TGTGCCAGCAGTTTCTCCAGGGCCGAGCAGTACTTC
CASSFSRAEQYF
>TRBD2|-|TRBJ2-2|17|TRBV9
TGTGCCAGCAGCGCTGCGGGCGGGGGGTCGAACACCGGGGAGCTGTTTTTT
CASSAAGGGSNTGELFF
>-|-|TRBJ1-2|13|TRBV18
TGTGCCAGCTCCCCCTGGGGGGACTATGGCTACACCTTC
CASSPWGDYGYTF
>-|-|TRBJ2-7|12|TRBV5-1
TGCGCCAGCGCTGGGGAGCCATACGAGCAGTACTTC
CASAGEPYEQYF
>-|once|TRBJ1-3|16|TRBV28
TGTGCCAGCAGCTTTTCTGTAGCCAACTCTGGAAACACCATATATTTT
CASSFSVANSGNTIYF
>TRBD1|-|TRBJ2-2|14|TRBV10-1
TGCGCCAGCAGTGAGTCACAGGGGTCCGGGGAGCTGTTTTTT
CASSESQGSGELFF
>-|-|TRBJ2-2|14|TRBV11-3
TGTGCCAGCAGCCAAGGACAGCTGGGCGGGGAGCTGTTTTTT
CASSQGQLGGELFF